The sequence of this T cell receptor (beta chain) was determined in a study of cytomegalovirus exposure and HLA in healthy donors. Study outcomes and limitations: Researchers counted over 150 TCR beta chains as cytomegalovirus-associated.

The CDR3 runs to 14 residues. V gave up 4 bases and J gave up 7 bases; unmatched junction bases: 6. The germline CDR1 and CDR2 sequences are MRHNA and SNTAGT. Comments on this clone: Its antigen is currently unknown.

In the PCR, 60 Vbeta and 13 Jbeta primers were used. TCRdb keeps only in-frame clones here, not all; method: immunoSEQ multiplex PCR. The sample has fewer than 200,000 clones, around 83% seen once. The sample consisted of PBMCs. The V gene is TRBV6-4, the J gene TRBJ2-1; 8 nucleotides match TRBD2. The clonotype comes from a man aged 45 to 65 in good health and CMV-seronegative. The CDR3 sequence: CASSVAGGQNEQFF. The CDR3 DNA follows: TGTGCCAGCAGTGTTGCGGGGGGTCAAAATGAGCAGTTCTTC.